This TCR beta chain derives from a study of T cell repertoires in cytomegalovirus infection. Via MiXCR, TCRdb re-called the reads, giving one row per CDR3 protein. The data hold roughly 100,000 distinct CDR3 sequences, with 15% to 20% observed a single time. This clonotype was detected ten times or more. Sequenced: PBMCs. The receptor was isolated from a human donor in good health (CMV status not recorded). Some clones in this sample may be carry-over from other donors' samples.

This CDR3 reads CAWRRGSWETEAFF. In DNA form, the CDR3 reads TGTGCCTGGAGAAGAGGGTCGTGGGAGACTGAAGCTTTCTTT. J is TRBJ1-1 and V is TRBV30; D is ambiguous. The CDR3 covers 14 residues. With 3 bases removed from V and 5 bases from J, the gap between germline ends came to 16 bases. In germline, CDR1 is GTSNPN, CDR2 SVGIG (reference sequence).